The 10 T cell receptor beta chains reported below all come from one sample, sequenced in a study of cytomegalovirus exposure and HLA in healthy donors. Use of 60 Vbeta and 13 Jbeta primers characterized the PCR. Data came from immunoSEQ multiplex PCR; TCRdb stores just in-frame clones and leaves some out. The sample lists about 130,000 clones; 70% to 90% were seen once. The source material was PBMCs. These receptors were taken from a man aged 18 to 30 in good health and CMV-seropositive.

The CDR3 reads CASRTPGSTDTQYF. The CDR3 DNA reads TGTGCCAGCAGGACCCCAGGGTCCACAGATACGCAGTATTTT. The V call is TRBV27, the J call TRBJ2-3, with D maybe TRBD1 (5 bases). The V and J ends lost 6 bases and 2 bases respectively, with 12 bases between them. Germline CDR1 and CDR2: MNHEY and SMNVEV (reference sequence). The CDR3 spans 14 residues.

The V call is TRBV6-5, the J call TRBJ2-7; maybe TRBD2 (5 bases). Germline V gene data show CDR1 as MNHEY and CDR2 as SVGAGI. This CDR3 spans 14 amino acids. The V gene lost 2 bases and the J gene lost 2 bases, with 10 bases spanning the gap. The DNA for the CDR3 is TGTGCCAGCAGTTACAGAGAGGGAACCTACGAGCAGTACTTC. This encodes CASSYREGTYEQYF.

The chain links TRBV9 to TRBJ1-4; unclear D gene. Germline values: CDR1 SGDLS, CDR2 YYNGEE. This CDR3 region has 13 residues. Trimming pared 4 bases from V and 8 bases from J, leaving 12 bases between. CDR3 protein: CASSSGSEEKLFF. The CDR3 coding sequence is TGTGCCAGCAGCTCGGGGTCGGAAGAAAAACTGTTTTTT. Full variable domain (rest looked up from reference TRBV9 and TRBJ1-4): DSGVTQTPKHLITATGQRVTLRCSPRSGDLSVYWYQQSLDQGLQFLIQYYNGEERAKGNILERFSAQQFPDLHSELNLSSLELGDSALYFCASSSGSEEKLFFGSGTQLSVL.

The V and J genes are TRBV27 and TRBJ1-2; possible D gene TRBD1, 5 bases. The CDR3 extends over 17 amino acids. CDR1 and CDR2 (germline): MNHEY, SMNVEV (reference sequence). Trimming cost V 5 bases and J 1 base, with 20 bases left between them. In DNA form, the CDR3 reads TGTGCCAGCAGTCCTTATGGGGAAGGGGCCTTTAACTATGGCTACACCTTC. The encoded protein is CASSPYGEGAFNYGYTF.

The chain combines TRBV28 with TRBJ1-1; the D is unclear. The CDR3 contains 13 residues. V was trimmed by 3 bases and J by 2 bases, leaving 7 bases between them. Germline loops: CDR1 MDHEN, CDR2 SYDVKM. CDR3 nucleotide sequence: TGTGCCAGCAGTTTTCGGGGAAACACTGAAGCTTTCTTT. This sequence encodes CASSFRGNTEAFF.

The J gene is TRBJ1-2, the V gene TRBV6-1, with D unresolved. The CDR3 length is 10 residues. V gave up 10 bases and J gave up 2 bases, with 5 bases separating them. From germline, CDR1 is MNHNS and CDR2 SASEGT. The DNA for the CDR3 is TGTGCCAATCTGAACTATGGCTACACCTTC. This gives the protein CANLNYGYTF.

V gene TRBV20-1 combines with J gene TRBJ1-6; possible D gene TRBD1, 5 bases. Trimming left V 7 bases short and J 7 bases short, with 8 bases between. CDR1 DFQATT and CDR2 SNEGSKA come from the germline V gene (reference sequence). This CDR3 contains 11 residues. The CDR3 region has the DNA TGCAGTGGACAGAAAAATTCACCCCTCCACTTT. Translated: CSGQKNSPLHF.

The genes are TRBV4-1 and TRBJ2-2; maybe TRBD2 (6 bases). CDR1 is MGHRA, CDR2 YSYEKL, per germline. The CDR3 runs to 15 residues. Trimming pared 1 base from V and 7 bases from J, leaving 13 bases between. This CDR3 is CASSQAQAGGGELFF. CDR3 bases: TGCGCCAGCAGCCAAGCGCAGGCCGGGGGCGGGGAGCTGTTTTTT.

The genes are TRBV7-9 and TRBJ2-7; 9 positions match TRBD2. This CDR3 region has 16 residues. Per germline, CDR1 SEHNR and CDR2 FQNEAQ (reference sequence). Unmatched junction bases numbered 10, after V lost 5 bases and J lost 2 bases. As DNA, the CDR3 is TGTGCCAGCAGCCGTGCGCGGGGGGGTGTTCCCTACGAGCAGTACTTC. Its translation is CASSRARGGVPYEQYF.

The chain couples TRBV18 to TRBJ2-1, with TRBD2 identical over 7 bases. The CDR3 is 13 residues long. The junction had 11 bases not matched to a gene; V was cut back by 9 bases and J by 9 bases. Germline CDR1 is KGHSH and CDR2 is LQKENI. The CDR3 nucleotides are TGTGCCAGTTTGGTAGCGCGGGGGAGTGAGCAGTTCTTC. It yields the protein CASLVARGSEQFF.